Below, 26 T cell receptor beta chains from the same sample are listed, as sequenced in a study of a mutant IDH1 vaccine in newly diagnosed glioma. Documented time point: week 23, last vaccination. Every single dose of the vaccine, 300 ug of mutant IDH1 20-mer peptide, came with topical imiquimod. The antigens these receptors bind are not known. Repertoires were generated with immunoSEQ multiplex PCR, while TCRdb's copy carries only in-frame clones and drops some. The sample has some 26,000 clones; roughly 80% are singletons. The sample in question was PBMCs, obtained from a glioma patient whose treatment included an IDH1 peptide vaccine. All receptors come from a woman aged 30 to 39 with glioma.

This chain links TRBV29-1 with TRBJ1-2, with TRBD1 matching 8 bases. The germline V gene has CDR1 SQVTM and CDR2 ANQGSEA. The V segment lost 7 bases and the J segment 7 bases; nucleotides outside the gene matches: 5. This CDR3 has 11 residues. The CDR3 DNA is TGCAGCGGGGGCCAGGGGGCTGGCTACACCTTC. Encoded protein: CSGGQGAGYTF.

In this sample, this clone turned up a few times. This chain connects TRBV7-9 to TRBJ1-2; D gene uncertain. The CDR3 runs to 15 residues. Germline V CDR1 and CDR2: SEHNR, FQNEAQ (reference sequence). Trimming pared 7 bases from V and 4 bases from J, leaving 19 bases between. CDR3 nucleotide sequence: TGTGCCAGCACCAATGAAAGCCGCCCGCTCTATGGCTACACCTTC. Translating it yields CASTNESRPLYGYTF.

V is TRBV4-1 and J is TRBJ2-3; D might be TRBD2 (6 bases). The V and J ends lost 0 bases and 3 bases respectively, with 10 bases between them. From germline, CDR1 is MGHRA and CDR2 YSYEKL. This CDR3 region has 15 residues. CDR3 in amino acids: CASSQEGLKTDTQYF. CDR3 nucleotide sequence: TGCGCCAGCAGCCAAGAGGGACTCAAGACAGATACGCAGTATTTT.

The CDR3 bases are TGTGCCAGCAGCTTGGCCAAAGACAGGAACAACTATGGCTACACCTTC. Translating gives CASSLAKDRNNYGYTF. This chain links TRBV5-4 with TRBJ1-2; possibly TRBD1 for D (6 bases). The CDR3 length is 16 residues. V was pared by 0 bases and J by 2 bases, with 14 bases between. Germline V gene lookup returns CDR1 SGHNT and CDR2 YYREEE (reference sequence).

This clone was seen a few times. The rearrangement uses TRBV5-4 and TRBJ1-2; TRBD1 agrees at 8 bases. Trimming took 6 bases from V and 4 from J; bases not matched to a gene: 5. The CDR3 is 13 residues long. The germline V gene has CDR1 SGHNT and CDR2 YYREEE (reference sequence). DNA for the CDR3: TGTGCCAGCACCAGACAGGGGACCTATGGCTACACCTTC. Protein: CASTRQGTYGYTF.

CDR3 residues: CAWPRRGGYTF. CDR3 sequence (DNA): TGTGCCTGGCCTCGCAGGGGGGGCTACACCTTC. The V gene is TRBV30, the J gene TRBJ1-2; TRBD1 matches 7 bases. V lost 5 bases to trimming and J lost 8 bases; unmatched junction nucleotides: 5. The length of the CDR3 is 11 residues. Germline-derived CDR1 and CDR2 are GTSNPN and SVGIG (reference sequence).

The chain combines TRBV6-5 with TRBJ2-1, with 7 bases fitting TRBD2. The CDR3 sequence is 14 residues long. Germline V CDR1 and CDR2: MNHEY, SVGAGI. The V gene end was trimmed by 8 bases and the J gene end by 1 base; junction bases not matched to a gene: 5. The CDR3 DNA sequence: TGTGCCAGCGGGACGGGGGGTTCCTACAATGAGCAGTTCTTC. It encodes CASGTGGSYNEQFF.

This sequence joins TRBV5-1 and TRBJ2-2, with D perhaps TRBD2 (6 bases). CDR1 and CDR2 from the germline V gene are SGHRS and YFSETQ. The CDR3 extends over 16 amino acids. Trimming stripped 5 bases from V and 0 bases from J, with 14 bases between. Here the CDR3 reads CASSWGDGTNTGELFF. The DNA of the CDR3 is TGCGCCAGCAGTTGGGGGGACGGTACGAACACCGGGGAGCTGTTTTTT. The complete variable domain, with remaining parts taken from reference TRBV5-1 and TRBJ2-2, reads KAGVTQTPRYLIKTRGQQVTLSCSPISGHRSVSWYQQTPGQGLQFLFEYFSETQRNKGNFPGRFSGRQFSNSRSEMNVSTLELGDSALYLCASSWGDGTNTGELFFGEGSRLTVL.

This clone has only one observation. The V gene is TRBV10-2, the J gene TRBJ1-2; D is possibly TRBD1 (5 bases). V was pared by 4 bases and J by 4 bases, with 10 bases between. The germline gives CDR1 WSHSY, CDR2 SAAADI. The CDR3 loop spans 13 amino acids. CDR3 sequence: CASSAGQIYGYTF. The CDR3 DNA reads as TGCGCCAGCAGTGCGGGGCAGATCTATGGCTACACCTTC.

The chain carries TRBV6-5 and TRBJ2-7; possible D gene TRBD1, 6 bases. Germline V gene lookup returns CDR1 MNHEY and CDR2 SVGAGI. The CDR3 covers 15 residues. Trimming took 0 bases from V and 0 from J, leaving 9 bases between them. CDR3 protein: CASSYSKGGSYEQYF. The CDR3 DNA follows: TGTGCCAGCAGTTACTCGAAAGGGGGCTCCTACGAGCAGTACTTC.

The rearrangement links TRBV9 to TRBJ1-3; D unclear. The V end lost 2 bases, the J end lost 2 bases, and 8 bases lay between the germline ends. The CDR3 runs 14 residues. Germline assignment: CDR1 SGDLS and CDR2 YYNGEE. CDR3 amino acids: CASSVADTGNTIYF. The CDR3, as DNA: TGTGCCAGCAGCGTGGCAGATACTGGAAACACCATATATTTT.

With regard to this clone: Within the sample, other DNA sequences also encode this same CDR3. The chain links TRBV13 to TRBJ2-3; the D is unclear. V gave up 5 bases and J gave up 5 bases, with 8 bases separating them. The germline CDR1 and CDR2 sequences are PRHDT and FYEKMQ (reference sequence). The CDR3 length is 12 residues. The CDR3 region has the DNA TGTGCCAGCAGCCCCCATGGAGATACGCAGTATTTT. Translated: CASSPHGDTQYF.

This sequence joins TRBV4-1 and TRBJ2-7; 7 bases agree with TRBD1. Germline CDR1 MGHRA, CDR2 YSYEKL. After removal of 4 bases from V and 3 bases from J, the junction contained 6 bases not matched to a gene. There are 14 residues in the CDR3. CDR3 sequence (DNA): TGCGCCAGCAGCCCGGGACAGAAGGGCTACGAGCAGTACTTC. Its translation is CASSPGQKGYEQYF.

The chain uses TRBV10-2 and TRBJ1-5, with D unresolved. Germline V gene lookup returns CDR1 WSHSY and CDR2 SAAADI. The ends were cut back, 5 bases at V and 6 bases at J, with 11 bases in the middle. The CDR3 contains 13 residues. The CDR3 loop is CASSTIIGQPQHF. Here the CDR3 DNA reads TGCGCCAGCAGTACTATAATCGGTCAGCCCCAGCATTTT.

The genes are TRBV7-9 and TRBJ1-3; no definite D call. This CDR3 has 14 amino acids. The V and J ends lost 4 bases and 2 bases respectively, with 9 bases between them. The germline V gene has CDR1 SEHNR and CDR2 FQNEAQ (reference sequence). CDR3 sequence: CASSSGMAGNTIYF. The CDR3 DNA follows: TGTGCCAGCAGCTCGGGTATGGCTGGAAACACCATATATTTT.

CDR3 DNA: TGTGCCAGCAGCCTAGCGGGGGGGCGAGGGGAGACCCAGTACTTC. Translated: CASSLAGGRGETQYF. This chain links TRBV7-3 with TRBJ2-5; TRBD2 aligns across 12 bases. V trimming: 5 bases; J trimming: 5 bases; junction bases outside the gene matches: 6. The length of the CDR3 is 15 residues. CDR1 is SGHTA, CDR2 FQGTGA, per germline.

The J gene is TRBJ2-3, the V gene TRBV14, with D perhaps TRBD1 (6 bases). Trimming removed 3 bases from V and 2 bases from J, with 15 bases in between. The CDR3 totals 16 residues. The germline V gene encodes CDR1 SGHDN and CDR2 FVKESK. CDR3 sequence: CASSQVTGTHTDTQYF. CDR3 DNA: TGTGCCAGCAGCCAGGTAACAGGGACCCACACAGATACGCAGTATTTT.

The chain joins TRBV2 to TRBJ1-1; no clear D. The CDR3 is 11 residues long. With 5 bases removed from V and 3 bases from J, the gap between germline ends came to 4 bases. Germline values: CDR1 SNHLY, CDR2 FYNNEI. The CDR3 spells CASSFDTEAFF. In DNA, the CDR3 is TGTGCCAGCAGTTTCGACACTGAAGCTTTCTTT.

The chain combines TRBV4-2 with TRBJ2-5; D is perhaps TRBD1 or TRBD2 (5 bases each). CDR3 length equals 18 residues. In germline, CDR1 is LGHNA, CDR2 YNFKEQ. Trimming removed 8 bases at V and 5 bases at J, with 30 bases between. The CDR3 nucleotides are TGTGCCAGCTCCGGGGCCCCTCCTTCGAGGGCCCCGCCGGAGACCCAGTACTTC. It yields the protein CASSGAPPSRAPPETQYF.

This chain links TRBV2 with TRBJ2-4; possible D gene TRBD2, 7 bases. CDR3 length: 18 amino acids. V was shortened by 2 bases and J by 4 bases, with 21 bases between the two germline ends. Germline-derived CDR1 and CDR2 are SNHLY and FYNNEI. The CDR3 sequence: CASSEYVVAGAQKNIQYF. The CDR3 coding sequence is TGTGCCAGCAGTGAATATGTAGTGGCGGGGGCGCAGAAAAACATTCAGTACTTC.

The chain employs TRBV4-1 and TRBJ1-5; D is unclear. Trimming took off 0 bases at V and 7 bases at J, with 10 bases between the two ends. Germline V gene data show CDR1 as MGHRA and CDR2 as YSYEKL. This CDR3 spans 14 amino acids. The CDR3 DNA sequence: TGCGCCAGCAGCCAAGAAAGGAGGGAACAGCCCCAGCATTTT. Translating it yields CASSQERREQPQHF.

DNA for the CDR3: TGTGCCAGCAGTGACCCTTCTGCGGGGACGAACACCGGGGAGCTGTTTTTT. Translating it yields CASSDPSAGTNTGELFF. The gene calls are TRBV2 and TRBJ2-2, with D perhaps TRBD2 (6 bases). V lost 3 bases, J lost 0 bases, and 14 bases lay in between. Looked up from germline, CDR1 is SNHLY and CDR2 is FYNNEI. The CDR3 is made up of 17 amino acids.

This clone was observed a few times. The chain links TRBV15 to TRBJ1-1; 10 bases align to TRBD1. V was clipped by 8 bases and J by 3 bases; unmatched bases: 6. CDR1 is LNHNV and CDR2 is YYDKDF in the germline V gene (reference sequence). This CDR3 is 14 amino acids long. CDR3 DNA: TGTGCCACCTCGCGCGGGACAGGGGACACTGAAGCTTTCTTT. It encodes CATSRGTGDTEAFF.

The chain joins TRBV6-1 to TRBJ1-5, with a tentative D call TRBD1 (6 bases). The CDR3 spans 15 residues. Germline values: CDR1 MNHNS, CDR2 SASEGT. The ends were cut back, 2 bases at V and 1 base at J, with 9 bases in the middle. CDR3 DNA sequence: TGTGCCAGCAGTGAAAACAGGGCCAGCAATCAGCCCCAGCATTTT. Protein sequence: CASSENRASNQPQHF.

This chain joins TRBV5-1 and TRBJ1-6, with D perhaps TRBD1 (6 bases). The CDR3 has 13 residues. V gave up 6 bases and J gave up 8 bases, with 12 bases separating them. Germline V gene sequence: CDR1 SGHRS, CDR2 YFSETQ. CDR3 bases: TGCGCCAGCAAAACAGGGCTTGATTCACCCCTCCACTTT. This gives the protein CASKTGLDSPLHF.

The chain couples TRBV7-9 to TRBJ1-6; the match to TRBD1 covers 9 bases. CDR3 length: 14 residues. Germline V gene data show CDR1 as SEHNR and CDR2 as FQNEAQ (reference sequence). The trim removed 5 bases at V and 10 bases at J, leaving 6 bases unmatched. CDR3 in DNA: TGTGCCAGCAGCCCCGGACAGGGGAACTCACCCCTCCACTTT. This codes for CASSPGQGNSPLHF.